This TCR beta chain was sequenced for a study of spatial heterogeneity in lung cancer. This clonotype is labeled medium-sized. This CDR3 has 13 residues. Between the trimmed V and J ends, which lost 3 bases and 5 bases, there was a span of 9 bases. Germline CDR1 is SGHRS and CDR2 is YFSETQ. As to time point: sample taken at primary tumor resection. Tumor, nontumor lung or frozen PBMC supplied whole RNA, sequenced without sorting. TCRdb re-called the 5' RACE reads through MiXCR, storing one row per CDR3 protein. The data contain over 9,500 distinct CDR3 sequences, roughly 4.3% of them singletons. This chain links TRBV5-1 with TRBJ2-1; unclear D gene. Specimen: normal lung tissue next to the tumor, collected at surgery. The source of this sequence is a male donor with early-stage non-small cell lung cancer. In nucleotides, the CDR3 is TGCGCCAGCAGCTCCCGGGTCGACAATGAGCAGTTCTTC. Translating gives CASSSRVDNEQFF.